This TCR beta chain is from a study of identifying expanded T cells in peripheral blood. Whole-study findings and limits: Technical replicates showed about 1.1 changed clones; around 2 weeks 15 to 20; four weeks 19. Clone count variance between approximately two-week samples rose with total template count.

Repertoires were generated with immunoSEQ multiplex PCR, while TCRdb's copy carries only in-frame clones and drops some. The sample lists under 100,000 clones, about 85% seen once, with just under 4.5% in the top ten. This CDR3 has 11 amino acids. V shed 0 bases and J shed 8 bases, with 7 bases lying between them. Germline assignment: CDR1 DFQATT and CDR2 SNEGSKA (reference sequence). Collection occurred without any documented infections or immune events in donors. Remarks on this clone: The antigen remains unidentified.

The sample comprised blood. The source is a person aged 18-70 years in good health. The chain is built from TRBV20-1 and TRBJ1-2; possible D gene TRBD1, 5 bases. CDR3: CSARDGGGYTF. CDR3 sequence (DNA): TGCAGTGCTAGAGATGGGGGAGGCTACACCTTC.